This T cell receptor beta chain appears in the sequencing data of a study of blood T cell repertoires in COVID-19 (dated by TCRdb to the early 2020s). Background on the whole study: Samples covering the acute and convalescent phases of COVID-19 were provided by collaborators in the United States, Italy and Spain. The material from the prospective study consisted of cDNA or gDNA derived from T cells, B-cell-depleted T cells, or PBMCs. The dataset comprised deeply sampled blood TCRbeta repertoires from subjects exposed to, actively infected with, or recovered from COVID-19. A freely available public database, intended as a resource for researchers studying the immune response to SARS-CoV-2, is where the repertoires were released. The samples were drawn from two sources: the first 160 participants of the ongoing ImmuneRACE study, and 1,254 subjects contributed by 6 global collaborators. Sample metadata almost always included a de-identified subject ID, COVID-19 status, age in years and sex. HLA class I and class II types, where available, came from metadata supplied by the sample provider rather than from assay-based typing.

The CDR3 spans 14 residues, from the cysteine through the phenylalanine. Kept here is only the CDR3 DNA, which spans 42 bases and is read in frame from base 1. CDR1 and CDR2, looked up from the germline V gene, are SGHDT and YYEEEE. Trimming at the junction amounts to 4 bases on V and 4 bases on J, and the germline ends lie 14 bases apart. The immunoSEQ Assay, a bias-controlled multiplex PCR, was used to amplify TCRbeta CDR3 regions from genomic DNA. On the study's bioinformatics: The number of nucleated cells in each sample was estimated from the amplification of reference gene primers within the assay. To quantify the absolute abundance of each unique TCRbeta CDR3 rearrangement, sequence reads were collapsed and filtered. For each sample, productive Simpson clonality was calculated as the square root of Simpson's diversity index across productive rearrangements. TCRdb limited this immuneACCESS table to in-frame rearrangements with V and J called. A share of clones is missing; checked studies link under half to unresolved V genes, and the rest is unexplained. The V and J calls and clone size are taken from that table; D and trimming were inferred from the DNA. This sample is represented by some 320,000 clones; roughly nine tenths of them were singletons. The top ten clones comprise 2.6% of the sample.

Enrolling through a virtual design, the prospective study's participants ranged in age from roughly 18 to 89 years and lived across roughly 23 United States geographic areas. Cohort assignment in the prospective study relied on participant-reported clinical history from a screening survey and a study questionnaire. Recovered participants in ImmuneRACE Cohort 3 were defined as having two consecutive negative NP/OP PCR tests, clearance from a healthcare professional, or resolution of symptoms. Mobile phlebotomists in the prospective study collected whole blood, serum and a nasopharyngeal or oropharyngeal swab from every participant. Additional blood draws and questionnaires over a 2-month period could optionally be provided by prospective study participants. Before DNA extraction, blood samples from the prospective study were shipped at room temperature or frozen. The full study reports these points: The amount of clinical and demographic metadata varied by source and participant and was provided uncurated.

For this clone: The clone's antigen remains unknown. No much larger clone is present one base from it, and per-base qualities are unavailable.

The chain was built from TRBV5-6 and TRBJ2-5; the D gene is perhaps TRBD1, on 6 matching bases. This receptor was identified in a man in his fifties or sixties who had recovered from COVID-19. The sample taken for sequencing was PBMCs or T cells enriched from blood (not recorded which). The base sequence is TGTGCCAGCAGCCCTCTCCAGGGGATAGAGACCCAGTACTTC. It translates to CASSPLQGIETQYF. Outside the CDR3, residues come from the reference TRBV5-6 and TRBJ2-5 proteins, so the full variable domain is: DAGVTQSPTHLIKTRGQQVTLRCSPKSGHDTVSWYQQALGQGPQFIFQYYEEEERQRGNFPDRFSGHQFPNYSSELNVNALLLGDSALYLCASSPLQGIETQYFGPGTRLLVL.